The 6 T cell receptor beta chains presented below share a single source sample, sequenced in a study of vaccination and CD4 T cells after COVID-19. Cultured CD4+ T-cell DNA underwent Oncomine TCR Beta short-read sequencing. Someone extracted genomic DNA from cultured CD4+ T cells. One entry per CDR3 protein, called by TCRdb with MiXCR from the PCR reads. The top ten clones hold 13% of a sample with 8,000 or so distinct CDR3 sequences, roughly a third of them seen once. Treatment here: 10-day PBMC culture with coronavirus spike peptide pools or control peptides (ViraFEST assay). The unexposed donor gave CD4+ T cells before the COVID-19 pandemic (2011-2018). These receptors' antigens are unknown. Sequencing input: CD4+ T cells from blood, cultured in vitro. The source is a human donor in good health.

The chain carries TRBV25-1 and TRBJ2-5; 10 bases map to TRBD2. Germline V gives CDR1 MGHDK, CDR2 SYGVNS. The V and J ends lost 3 bases and 10 bases, in that order; junction bases with no gene match: 11. There are 15 residues in the CDR3. The CDR3 bases are TGTGCCAGCAGTGAGGCTAGCGGGAGTATCCAGATCCAGTACTTC. Translating gives CASSEASGSIQIQYF.

V and J are TRBV6-2 or TRBV6-3 and TRBJ2-3, with TRBD1 as a possible D gene (6 bases). The CDR3 runs to 13 residues. The germline gives CDR1 MNHEY, CDR2 SVGEGT. V was cut by 5 bases and J by 6 bases, with 12 bases left in between. CDR3 coding DNA: TGTGCCAGCAGTCCGATAAGGGGGGATACGCAGTATTTT. This encodes CASSPIRGDTQYF.

By share, this clonotype ranks as medium-sized. The chain carries TRBV27 and TRBJ1-2, with TRBD1 matching 8 bases. Germline loops: CDR1 MNHEY, CDR2 SMNVEV (reference sequence). V lost 6 bases and J lost 3; bases outside the gene matches: 3. The CDR3 length is 13 residues. CDR3 nucleotide sequence: TGTGCCAGCAGCCAGACAGGGGACTATGGCTACACCTTC. This translates into CASSQTGDYGYTF.

This chain connects TRBV4-3 to TRBJ2-2, with D maybe TRBD2 (6 bases). Trimming removed 6 bases from V and 3 bases from J, with 11 bases in between. This CDR3 has 14 amino acids. Germline loops: CDR1 LGHNA, CDR2 YSLEER. In DNA, the CDR3 is TGCGCCAGCAGTGGAGGGGCTCACACCGGGGAGCTGTTTTTT. The encoded protein is CASSGGAHTGELFF.

The rearrangement joins TRBV5-5 to TRBJ2-1, with D possibly TRBD2 on 6 matching bases. Germline CDR1 and CDR2: SGHKS and YYEKEE (reference sequence). There are 15 residues in the CDR3. V lost 6 bases, J lost 15 bases, and 28 bases lay in between. CDR3 protein: CASNRYGTASTEPFF. The CDR3 DNA reads TGTGCCAGCAACCGCTACGGGACTGCTTCCACGGAACCGTTCTTC.

Sample share makes this clonotype medium-sized. The chain is built from TRBV20-1 and TRBJ2-5; D ambiguous. Per germline, CDR1 DFQATT and CDR2 SNEGSKA (reference sequence). The V end was cut by 3 bases, the J end by 7 bases, with 15 bases between. The CDR3 covers 13 residues. This chain's CDR3 is CSASSVGIGTQYF. For the CDR3, the DNA is TGCAGTGCTAGTTCCGTAGGGATAGGGACCCAGTACTTC.